One sample yielded the 31 T cell receptor beta chains listed below, sequenced in a study of blood T cell repertoires in COVID-19. TCRdb keeps only in-frame clones here, not all; method: immunoSEQ multiplex PCR. The data show 75,000 to 90,000 clones, approximately 86% seen once. Sequencing was performed on peripheral blood. These receptors were taken from a man older than 75 with active or convalescent COVID-19.

This chain uses TRBV19 with TRBJ1-3; TRBD1 is a possible D gene (5 bases). The V end lost 4 bases, the J end lost 9 bases, and 13 bases lay between the germline ends. Germline V gives CDR1 LNHDA, CDR2 SQIVND (reference sequence). CDR3 length equals 13 residues. The DNA for the CDR3 is TGTGCCAGTAGTACTACCCGGGGGAGCACCATATATTTT. Amino acids: CASSTTRGSTIYF.

The gene calls are TRBV6-5 and TRBJ2-1; 8 nucleotides line up with TRBD2. The germline gives CDR1 MNHEY, CDR2 SVGAGI. The ends lost 6 bases at V and 0 bases at J; junction bases unmatched: 4. The CDR3 runs 15 residues. The CDR3 region has the DNA TGTGCCAGCAGCGGGGGGGCGGCCTCCTACAATGAGCAGTTCTTC. This translates into CASSGGAASYNEQFF.

V gene TRBV19 combines with J gene TRBJ1-1; D gene uncertain. Trimming pared 4 bases from V and 1 base from J, leaving 7 bases between. Germline lookup yields CDR1 LNHDA and CDR2 SQIVND (reference sequence). This CDR3 is 13 amino acids long. DNA for the CDR3: TGTGCCAGTAGTACAACAGCGAACACTGAAGCTTTCTTT. This encodes CASSTTANTEAFF.

In this sample, this clone turned up once. This rearrangement joins TRBV5-4 to TRBJ2-3; D possibly corresponds to TRBD1 (6 bases). In germline, CDR1 is SGHNT, CDR2 YYREEE (reference sequence). V was clipped by 4 bases and J by 3 bases, with 9 bases between them. The CDR3 has 13 amino acids. CDR3 protein: CASSLTGTDTQYF. The CDR3, as DNA: TGTGCCAGCAGCCTGACAGGTACAGATACGCAGTATTTT.

V gene TRBV5-4 combines with J gene TRBJ2-1; perhaps TRBD2 as D (7 bases). The CDR3 spans 15 residues. Germline CDR1 is SGHNT and CDR2 is YYREEE (reference sequence). V was pared by 3 bases and J by 0 bases, with 10 bases between. The CDR3 here is CASSSGGNSYNEQFF. DNA for the CDR3: TGTGCCAGCAGCTCGGGGGGCAACTCCTACAATGAGCAGTTCTTC. The entire variable domain, with the rest obtained from reference TRBV5-4 and TRBJ2-1, is as follows: ETGVTQSPTHLIKTRGQQVTLRCSSQSGHNTVSWYQQALGQGPQFIFQYYREEENGRGNFPPRFSGLQFPNYSSELNVNALELDDSALYLCASSSGGNSYNEQFFGPGTRLTVL.

The V and J genes are TRBV7-3 and TRBJ1-2; unclear D gene. This CDR3 contains 16 residues. Germline lookup yields CDR1 SGHTA and CDR2 FQGTGA. The V end was cut by 4 bases, the J end by 1 base, with 16 bases between. The CDR3 bases are TGTGCCAGCAGCTCAACCGGGAACCCGAATAACTATGGCTACACCTTC. Translating gives CASSSTGNPNNYGYTF.

This sequence joins TRBV7-2 and TRBJ1-1; 8 bases are shared with TRBD1. Germline CDR1 is SGHTA and CDR2 is FQGNSA. The CDR3 totals 15 residues. Trimming at V came to 3 bases and at J to 0 bases, leaving 3 bases not matched to a gene. DNA for the CDR3: TGTGCCAGCAGCTTGGGGGACAGGATGAACACTGAAGCTTTCTTT. Protein: CASSLGDRMNTEAFF.

The V call is TRBV11-3, the J call TRBJ2-1; 12 nucleotides agree with TRBD1. The length of the CDR3 is 18 residues. CDR1 is SGHNT, CDR2 YENEEA, per germline. Unmatched junction bases numbered 14, after V lost 5 bases and J lost 6 bases. CDR3 sequence reads: CASSLGQGASVVINEQFF. CDR3 in DNA: TGTGCCAGCAGCCTGGGACAGGGGGCTTCGGTCGTGATCAATGAGCAGTTCTTC. The full variable domain, rest sourced from reference TRBV11-3 and TRBJ2-1, is EAGVVQSPRYKIIEKKQPVAFWCNPISGHNTLYWYLQNLGQGPELLIRYENEEAVDDSQLPKDRFSAERLKGVDSTLKIQPAELGDSAVYLCASSLGQGASVVINEQFFGPGTRLTVL.

This clone was observed once. This chain links TRBV2 with TRBJ1-1; 10 nucleotides match TRBD1. The germline V gene has CDR1 SNHLY and CDR2 FYNNEI. Trimming cost V 8 bases and J 5 bases; bases outside gene matches: 8. This CDR3 comprises 14 residues. CDR3 in amino acids: CASRDRGLGTEAFF. The CDR3 coding sequence is TGTGCCAGCCGAGACAGGGGGCTAGGGACTGAAGCTTTCTTT.

The chain combines TRBV5-1 with TRBJ2-5; possible D gene TRBD1, 5 bases. V dropped 4 bases and J dropped 4 bases, with 20 bases sitting between them. Germline CDR1 and CDR2: SGHRS and YFSETQ. The length of the CDR3 is 16 residues. The CDR3 bases are TGCGCCAGCAGCATACTAAGGGGTCTACACGGAGAGACCCAGTACTTC. Its translation is CASSILRGLHGETQYF.

The chain is built from TRBV10-2 and TRBJ2-7, with a weak D call TRBD2 (6 bases). Germline loops: CDR1 WSHSY, CDR2 SAAADI. Trimming stripped 5 bases from V and 6 bases from J, with 17 bases between. The CDR3 runs 14 residues. The CDR3 sequence: CASSWAGRRSEQYV. The DNA of the CDR3 is TGCGCCAGCAGTTGGGCAGGGAGGAGGAGCGAGCAGTACGTC.

V is TRBV19 and J is TRBJ1-2; D perhaps matches TRBD1 (5 bases). CDR3 length: 17 amino acids. V lost 7 bases and J 8 bases, leaving 29 bases between the germline ends. Germline V gene lookup returns CDR1 LNHDA and CDR2 SQIVND (reference sequence). The CDR3 reads CASTTVGRLADQKGYTF. In DNA, the CDR3 is TGTGCCAGTACCACAGTGGGGCGGCTTGCGGACCAAAAAGGCTACACCTTC.

A single count supports this clone. The J gene is TRBJ2-5, the V gene TRBV5-1; possibly TRBD2 for D (6 bases). Trimming removed 0 bases from V and 5 bases from J, with 11 bases in between. The V gene's germline CDR1 is SGHRS and CDR2 YFSETQ. This CDR3 has 14 residues. The CDR3 protein is CASSLVGGDETQYF. For the CDR3, the DNA is TGCGCCAGCAGCTTGGTGGGCGGGGATGAGACCCAGTACTTC.

The chain recombines TRBV18 with TRBJ1-1; D might be TRBD1 (6 bases). The CDR3 is 15 amino acids. The V gene's germline CDR1 is KGHSH and CDR2 LQKENI. V shed 4 bases and J shed 1 base, with 13 bases lying between them. The chain's CDR3 is CASSRDRPPNTEAFF. CDR3 DNA: TGTGCCAGCTCACGCGACAGGCCACCGAACACTGAAGCTTTCTTT.

The chain couples TRBV27 to TRBJ1-6, with D hard to call. The germline V gene encodes CDR1 MNHEY and CDR2 SMNVEV (reference sequence). Deletions cut 8 bases from V and 9 bases from J, with 17 bases between. This CDR3 region has 14 residues. The CDR3 region is CASGARGHSSPLHF. Written as DNA, the CDR3 is TGTGCCAGCGGAGCGAGAGGGCATTCTTCACCCCTCCACTTT.

The rearrangement joins TRBV10-1 to TRBJ2-3; tentative D call: TRBD2 (6 bases). CDR3 length: 15 amino acids. Germline V CDR1 and CDR2: WNHNN, SYGVQD (reference sequence). The germline V and J ends were trimmed by 3 bases and 7 bases, with 17 bases remaining between them. CDR3 loop: CASSEMGGILNTQYF. For the CDR3, the DNA is TGCGCCAGCAGTGAAATGGGGGGAATCTTAAATACGCAGTATTTT.

The chain has TRBV7-2 and TRBJ1-5; no definite D call. Between the trimmed V and J ends, which lost 1 base and 6 bases, there was a span of 13 bases. Germline V CDR1 and CDR2: SGHTA, FQGNSA. CDR3 length: 15 amino acids. The CDR3 sequence: CASSLVLRRGQPQHF. In DNA, the CDR3 is TGTGCCAGCAGCTTAGTATTAAGGAGAGGTCAGCCCCAGCATTTT.

The chain couples TRBV7-9 to TRBJ2-1; 10 bases line up with TRBD2. The CDR3 has 16 amino acids. With 1 base clipped from V and 4 bases from J, the junction kept 4 bases outside the gene matches. Looked up from germline, CDR1 is SEHNR and CDR2 is FQNEAQ (reference sequence). Here the CDR3 reads CASSLGRTSGYNEQFF. The CDR3 region has the DNA TGTGCCAGCAGCTTAGGTAGGACTAGCGGTTACAATGAGCAGTTCTTC.

CDR3 in amino acids: CSAGDRGSYEQYV. DNA for the CDR3: TGCAGCGCCGGAGACAGGGGCTCCTACGAGCAGTACGTC. The rearrangement joins TRBV29-1 to TRBJ2-7; 8 nucleotides agree with TRBD1. This CDR3 is built from 13 residues. The ends lost 7 bases at V and 0 bases at J; junction bases unmatched: 5. The germline gives CDR1 SQVTM, CDR2 ANQGSEA.

The chain recombines TRBV28 with TRBJ1-5; D uncertain. Germline CDR1 and CDR2: MDHEN and SYDVKM. With 9 bases removed from V and 6 bases from J, the gap between germline ends came to 18 bases. This CDR3 is 14 amino acids long. CDR3 DNA: TGTGCCAGTCGCAGCGGGTCTGTGGGTCAGCCCCAGCATTTT. Translating it yields CASRSGSVGQPQHF.

This chain links TRBV6-5 with TRBJ2-5, with 8 bases identical to TRBD2. From germline, CDR1 is MNHEY and CDR2 SVGAGI. The V gene end was trimmed by 8 bases and the J gene end by 5 bases; junction bases not matched to a gene: 7. The CDR3 runs 13 residues. The CDR3 DNA is TGTGCCAGCGGCGCTAGCGGGTTGGAGACCCAGTACTTC. It translates to CASGASGLETQYF.

A few counts support this clone. The rearrangement links TRBV5-6 to TRBJ1-2; D is undetermined. V was trimmed by 5 bases and J by 4 bases, leaving 9 bases between them. The CDR3 length is 12 residues. Germline V gene lookup returns CDR1 SGHDT and CDR2 YYEEEE. Here the CDR3 reads CASSRETYGYTF. In nucleotides, the CDR3 is TGTGCCAGCAGTAGGGAGACCTATGGCTACACCTTC.

The V gene is TRBV3-1 (or the pseudogene TRBV3-2), the J gene TRBJ1-1; D remains unclear. The CDR3 extends over 14 amino acids. CDR1 LGHDT and CDR2 YNNKEL come from the germline V gene (reference sequence). V gave up 0 bases and J gave up 0 bases, with 5 bases separating them. CDR3 bases: TGTGCCAGCAGCCAAGAACAGTTGAACACTGAAGCTTTCTTT. Translation gives CASSQEQLNTEAFF.

The chain has TRBV12-3 or TRBV12-4 and TRBJ2-1, with D perhaps matching TRBD2 (7 bases). The V and J ends lost 6 bases and 9 bases respectively, with 15 bases between them. The CDR3 length is 13 residues. Here the CDR3 reads CASRLDRTSEQFF. The CDR3 DNA is TGTGCCAGCAGACTCGACAGGACTAGTGAGCAGTTCTTC.

The chain employs TRBV27 and TRBJ2-7, with D perhaps matching TRBD1 (6 bases). CDR3 size: 16 residues. CDR1 is MNHEY, CDR2 SMNVEV, per germline (reference sequence). The V end was cut by 5 bases, the J end by 0 bases, with 17 bases between. CDR3 in DNA: TGTGCCAGCAGTCCGATAGACAGGTTGGGCTCCTACGAGCAGTACGTC. This gives the protein CASSPIDRLGSYEQYV.

The V and J genes are TRBV20-1 and TRBJ1-2; 7 bases match TRBD1. Germline assignment: CDR1 DFQATT and CDR2 SNEGSKA (reference sequence). This CDR3 has 10 residues. The V and J ends lost 4 bases and 14 bases, in that order; junction bases with no gene match: 7. The CDR3 coding sequence is TGCAGTGCTAAGACAGGGCCAAGGACCTTC. As protein: CSAKTGPRTF.

The V and J genes are TRBV13 and TRBJ2-3, with TRBD2 identical over 7 bases. The CDR3 length is 15 residues. Germline values: CDR1 PRHDT, CDR2 FYEKMQ (reference sequence). V lost 3 bases to trimming and J lost 0 bases; unmatched junction nucleotides: 3. CDR3 DNA sequence: TGTGCCAGCAGCTTTTGGGGGGGGAGCACAGATACGCAGTATTTT. Translation gives CASSFWGGSTDTQYF.

The chain joins TRBV3-1 (or the pseudogene TRBV3-2) to TRBJ2-1, with a weak D call TRBD2 (6 bases). Germline CDR1 is LGHDT and CDR2 is YNNKEL (reference sequence). Trimming removed 4 bases at V and 15 bases at J, with 19 bases between. The length of the CDR3 is 13 residues. The CDR3 DNA reads as TGTGCCAGCAGCCGAAAAGTGGGGGGTTTGCGGTTCTTC. Translated: CASSRKVGGLRFF.

This clone was detected once. This sequence joins TRBV18 and TRBJ2-5, with D possibly TRBD1 on 7 matching bases. The germline gives CDR1 KGHSH, CDR2 LQKENI. The CDR3 contains 17 residues. V dropped 2 bases and J dropped 4 bases, with 20 bases sitting between them. The CDR3: CASSPNSIAGGRETQYF. The CDR3 nucleotides are TGTGCCAGCTCACCAAATTCAATAGCAGGGGGGCGAGAGACCCAGTACTTC.

The V and J genes are TRBV29-1 and TRBJ2-2; maybe TRBD2 (6 bases). Germline assignment: CDR1 SQVTM and CDR2 ANQGSEA. Trimming removed 5 bases at V and 6 bases at J, with 16 bases between. The CDR3 runs to 14 residues. CDR3 sequence: CSVSAGHVAGELFF. Written as DNA, the CDR3 is TGCAGCGTTAGCGCGGGGCACGTCGCCGGGGAGCTGTTTTTT.

The chain joins TRBV29-1 to TRBJ2-1; D ambiguous. CDR1 SQVTM and CDR2 ANQGSEA come from the germline V gene. V was cut by 4 bases and J by 3 bases, with 13 bases left in between. This CDR3 region has 14 residues. This CDR3 is CSVGRLLDYNEQFF. Written as DNA, the CDR3 is TGCAGCGTTGGACGACTCCTAGACTACAATGAGCAGTTCTTC.